This entry lists 25 T cell receptor beta chains sequenced from one sample in a study of blood T cell repertoires in COVID-19. Profiling relied on immunoSEQ multiplex PCR, and the TCRdb table lists in-frame clones only, not all of them. The sample carries more than 200,000 clones, more than 85% recorded once. Sequencing input: peripheral blood. The receptors were gathered from a woman aged 60 to 75 with COVID-19, enrolled during active disease.

The J gene is TRBJ2-1, the V gene TRBV5-1; 10 bases agree with TRBD1. Germline CDR1 and CDR2: SGHRS and YFSETQ. This CDR3 spans 15 amino acids. The V and J ends lost 2 bases and 6 bases, in that order; junction bases with no gene match: 5. CDR3 nucleotide sequence: TGCGCCAGCAGCTTTGGACAGGGGGGATTCAATGAGCAGTTCTTC. Its translation is CASSFGQGGFNEQFF.

The chain recombines TRBV18 with TRBJ2-2, with 8 bases matching TRBD2. J lost 3 bases, V lost 0 bases, and 6 bases had no gene match. CDR1 and CDR2 (germline): KGHSH, LQKENI. The CDR3 runs 17 residues. CDR3 sequence reads: CASSPPSGGRDTGELFF. The CDR3 DNA sequence: TGTGCCAGCTCACCACCGTCGGGAGGGAGAGACACCGGGGAGCTGTTTTTT. Combining the CDR3 with reference TRBV18 and TRBJ2-2 gives the whole variable domain NAGVMQNPRHLVRRRGQEARLRCSPMKGHSHVYWYRQLPEEGLKFMVYLQKENIIDESGMPKERFSAEFPKEGPSILRIQQVVRGDSAAYFCASSPPSGGRDTGELFFGEGSRLTVL.

The genes are TRBV11-3 and TRBJ2-1; 11 bases map to TRBD2. V trimming: 1 base; J trimming: 6 bases; junction bases outside the gene matches: 2. The CDR3 consists of 15 residues. The germline V gene has CDR1 SGHNT and CDR2 YENEEA. The CDR3 sequence: CASSLGGLAVNEQFF. The DNA for the CDR3 is TGTGCCAGCAGCTTAGGGGGACTAGCGGTCAATGAGCAGTTCTTC.

This sequence joins TRBV7-9 and TRBJ1-4; 8 nucleotides match TRBD1. The CDR3 totals 17 residues. V lost 2 bases, J lost 10 bases, and 15 bases stayed unmatched. Germline CDR1 reads SEHNR; CDR2 reads FQNEAQ (reference sequence). CDR3 bases: TGTGCCAGCAGCTTACCGGGTGGCGGACAGGGTAGAGGAAAACTGTTTTTT. This sequence encodes CASSLPGGGQGRGKLFF.

J is TRBJ1-1 and V is TRBV20-1; weak D call: TRBD1 (5 bases). Between the trimmed V and J ends, which lost 3 bases and 1 base, there was a span of 15 bases. CDR3 size: 15 residues. Germline V gives CDR1 DFQATT, CDR2 SNEGSKA (reference sequence). The chain's CDR3 is CSASPDRPWNTEAFF. The CDR3 coding sequence is TGCAGTGCTAGTCCCGACAGACCGTGGAACACTGAAGCTTTCTTT.

V is TRBV6-6 and J is TRBJ2-3; 8 bases are shared with TRBD2. The CDR3 runs to 16 residues. The V gene end was trimmed by 2 bases and the J gene end by 1 base; junction bases not matched to a gene: 5. CDR1 and CDR2 (germline): MNHNY, SVGAGI (reference sequence). The CDR3 DNA is TGTGCCAGCAGTTACGGAGGGCGGGAGGGCACAGATACGCAGTATTTT. Translating it yields CASSYGGREGTDTQYF.

This clone came up once. The CDR3 DNA follows: TGCGCCAGCAGCCAAGATCGGACAGGCTCCTACAATGAGCAGTTCTTC. This gives the protein CASSQDRTGSYNEQFF. V gene TRBV4-1 combines with J gene TRBJ2-1; 7 bases map to TRBD1. Germline V gene lookup returns CDR1 MGHRA and CDR2 YSYEKL. V dropped 0 bases and J dropped 0; count of bases not matched to a gene: 2. There are 16 residues in the CDR3.

V usage is TRBV4-2 and J usage is TRBJ2-5, with D possibly being TRBD2 (6 bases). The CDR3 contains 14 residues. V dropped 4 bases and J dropped 3 bases, with 12 bases sitting between them. Looked up from germline, CDR1 is LGHNA and CDR2 is YNFKEQ. The CDR3 is CASSPGTRKETQYF. In DNA, the CDR3 is TGTGCCAGCAGCCCGGGGACTCGAAAAGAGACCCAGTACTTC.

The chain is built from TRBV7-9 and TRBJ2-3, with 10 bases identical to TRBD1. The CDR3 is 17 amino acids. V shed 5 bases, J shed 4 bases, and the junction held 12 bases outside the gene matches. Germline CDR1 is SEHNR and CDR2 is FQNEAQ (reference sequence). The CDR3 DNA reads as TGTGCCAGCAGCCGGGAAGACAGGGGGCGGAGGGCAGATACGCAGTATTTT. Protein sequence: CASSREDRGRRADTQYF.

The chain combines TRBV5-1 with TRBJ2-7, with a tentative D call TRBD1 (6 bases). Germline V gene data show CDR1 as SGHRS and CDR2 as YFSETQ. Trimming left V 0 bases short and J 1 base short, with 8 bases between. The CDR3 is 14 amino acids. The CDR3 coding sequence is TGCGCCAGCAGCTTGGTAGGGGGTTCCTACGAGCAGTACTTC. Translating it yields CASSLVGGSYEQYF.

The V gene is TRBV19, the J gene TRBJ2-1, with 10 bases lining up with TRBD2. The CDR3 is 15 residues long. Losses at the gene ends were 3 bases for V and 4 bases for J; bases not matched to a gene: 3. Germline CDR1 reads LNHDA; CDR2 reads SQIVND (reference sequence). The CDR3: CASSMGTSAYNEQFF. The CDR3 DNA is TGTGCCAGTAGTATGGGGACTAGCGCATACAATGAGCAGTTCTTC.

The chain combines TRBV7-9 with TRBJ1-2, with TRBD1 matching over 9 bases. The CDR3 has 17 amino acids. Per the germline V gene, CDR1 is SEHNR and CDR2 is FQNEAQ (reference sequence). The J segment lost 5 bases and the V segment lost 0 bases, leaving 10 bases of the junction unmatched. Here the CDR3 DNA reads TGTGCCAGCAGCTTAGCGCTTACAGGGGGCGTAGATTATGGCTACACCTTC. Translation: CASSLALTGGVDYGYTF.

This chain links TRBV5-1 with TRBJ1-2; 10 nucleotides match TRBD1. J lost 0 bases, V lost 4 bases, and 6 bases had no gene match. CDR1 and CDR2 from the germline V gene are SGHRS and YFSETQ. The CDR3 covers 16 residues. The DNA of the CDR3 is TGCGCCAGCAGCAAAGGGACAGGGGTTGCTAACTATGGCTACACCTTC. This translates into CASSKGTGVANYGYTF.

This clone has a handful of counts. This chain links TRBV9 with TRBJ2-5; 11 bases match TRBD2. The ends lost 4 bases at V and 2 bases at J; junction bases unmatched: 7. The germline V gene has CDR1 SGDLS and CDR2 YYNGEE. The CDR3 runs to 16 residues. DNA for the CDR3: TGTGCCAGCAGCCTGGGACTAGCGGTGACTCAAGAGACCCAGTACTTC. This translates into CASSLGLAVTQETQYF.

V gene TRBV30 combines with J gene TRBJ1-5, with a weak D call TRBD1 (5 bases). From germline, CDR1 is GTSNPN and CDR2 SVGIG (reference sequence). There are 14 residues in the CDR3. V was shortened by 5 bases and J by 0 bases, with 11 bases between the two germline ends. This chain's CDR3 is CAWGAWSSNQPQHF. As DNA, the CDR3 is TGTGCCTGGGGGGCGTGGAGTAGCAATCAGCCCCAGCATTTT.

The V gene is TRBV10-3, the J gene TRBJ2-2; 7 positions match TRBD2. The J segment lost 1 base and the V segment lost 2 bases, leaving 1 base of the junction unmatched. Germline-derived CDR1 and CDR2 are ENHRY and SYGVKD. CDR3 size: 15 residues. CDR3 protein: CAISEREGNTGELFF. The CDR3 coding sequence is TGTGCCATCAGTGAGAGGGAGGGGAACACCGGGGAGCTGTTTTTT.

The V call is TRBV19, the J call TRBJ1-1; weak D call: TRBD1 (5 bases). This CDR3 contains 14 residues. Germline CDR1 reads LNHDA; CDR2 reads SQIVND (reference sequence). Between the trimmed V and J ends, which lost 3 bases and 0 bases, there was a span of 8 bases. CDR3 amino acids: CASSIGHLNTEAFF. In DNA form, the CDR3 reads TGTGCCAGTAGTATCGGACACCTGAACACTGAAGCTTTCTTT.

This chain connects TRBV5-4 to TRBJ2-1; D uncertain. Germline CDR1 reads SGHNT; CDR2 reads YYREEE (reference sequence). The CDR3 sequence is 15 residues long. Trimming cost V 6 bases and J 5 bases, with 18 bases left between them. The CDR3 region is CASTPPRAPHNEQFF. The CDR3 nucleotides are TGTGCCAGCACCCCCCCTCGAGCTCCCCACAATGAGCAGTTCTTC.

The chain couples TRBV7-3 to TRBJ1-1; weak D call: TRBD1 (5 bases). With 11 bases removed from V and 0 bases from J, the gap between germline ends came to 13 bases. The CDR3 runs 13 residues. Looked up from germline, CDR1 is SGHTA and CDR2 is FQGTGA. CDR3 loop: CAGPRGMNTEAFF. The DNA of the CDR3 is TGTGCCGGACCCCGGGGGATGAACACTGAAGCTTTCTTT.

The V gene is TRBV27, the J gene TRBJ2-1, with TRBD2 matching over 7 bases. The CDR3 totals 14 residues. Germline-derived CDR1 and CDR2 are MNHEY and SMNVEV (reference sequence). V lost 4 bases, J lost 5 bases, and 5 bases stayed unmatched. This chain's CDR3 is CASSSQREHNEQFF. In DNA, the CDR3 is TGTGCCAGCAGTTCCCAGCGGGAACACAATGAGCAGTTCTTC.

The chain combines TRBV19 with TRBJ2-5; the match to TRBD1 covers 8 bases. The CDR3 sequence is 14 residues long. With V trimmed by 1 base and J by 4 bases, 2 bases remained unmatched. Germline V gene lookup returns CDR1 LNHDA and CDR2 SQIVND (reference sequence). The CDR3 here is CASSIGTGIETQYF. Here the CDR3 DNA reads TGTGCCAGTAGTATAGGGACAGGGATAGAGACCCAGTACTTC.

In nucleotides, the CDR3 is TGTGCCAGCAAGAAACAGGGAGCAAGGGGTGAAAAACTGTTTTTT. This sequence encodes CASKKQGARGEKLFF. The chain joins TRBV28 to TRBJ1-4, with D perhaps TRBD1 (6 bases). The CDR3 totals 15 residues. CDR1 is MDHEN, CDR2 SYDVKM, per germline. V lost 7 bases to trimming and J lost 7 bases, with 19 bases between them.

This clone was seen only once. The V and J genes are TRBV7-2 and TRBJ1-6, with D perhaps TRBD1 (6 bases). This CDR3 is built from 15 residues. V was clipped by 4 bases and J by 7 bases, with 14 bases between them. The germline V gene encodes CDR1 SGHTA and CDR2 FQGNSA. CDR3 DNA sequence: TGTGCCAGCAGCTCTACAGGGCTTTTCAATTCACCCCTCCACTTT. It translates to CASSSTGLFNSPLHF. The variable domain in full, completed from reference TRBV7-2 and TRBJ1-6, reads GAGVSQSPSNKVTEKGKDVELRCDPISGHTALYWYRQSLGQGLEFLIYFQGNSAPDKSGLPSDRFSAERTGGSVSTLTIQRTQQEDSAVYLCASSSTGLFNSPLHFGNGTRLTVT.

This chain connects TRBV24-1 to TRBJ1-5; 8 bases agree with TRBD1. Germline values: CDR1 KGHDR, CDR2 SFDVKD. This CDR3 is built from 16 residues. Trimming took 2 bases from V and 3 from J; bases not matched to a gene: 5. The CDR3 is CATSDSQGANNQPQHF. The CDR3 DNA is TGTGCCACCAGTGATTCTCAGGGGGCGAACAATCAGCCCCAGCATTTT.

The rearrangement links TRBV29-1 to TRBJ2-3; TRBD2 agrees at 9 bases. The CDR3 extends over 15 amino acids. CDR1 is SQVTM and CDR2 is ANQGSEA in the germline V gene. Trimming removed 8 bases from V and 1 base from J; junction bases left unmatched: 10. This chain's CDR3 is CSSGPSGTGTDTQYF. The CDR3 DNA is TGCAGCTCCGGGCCTAGCGGGACTGGCACAGATACGCAGTATTTT.